Listed below are T cell receptor beta chains from one sample, sequenced in a study of cytomegalovirus exposure and HLA in healthy donors. The method was immunoSEQ multiplex PCR; TCRdb's version includes in-frame clones alone and lacks a portion of them. The profile shows 60,000 to 75,000 clones, about 70% of them singletons. Sequenced material: PBMCs. Source of these receptors: a woman in her twenties or thirties in good health and CMV-seropositive. CDR3s include the opening cysteine and the closing phenylalanine or tryptophan. A D gene is named only where the DNA matches it firmly. Not every row has a clone size; where given, it reads once, few, many or a size class.

V	D	size	J	DNA	CDR3
TRBV4-1	-	-	TRBJ2-3	TGCGCCAGCAGCCACCCCTGGGGGCGCGCCCTCACGGCCTCCCGCACAGATACGCAGTATTTT	CASSHPWGRALTASRTDTQYF
TRBV4-1	TRBD1	few	TRBJ2-2	TGCGCCAGCAGCCAGACAGGGGCCGTAACCGGGGAGCTGTTTTTT	CASSQTGAVTGELFF
TRBV6-5	TRBD1	-	TRBJ1-1	TGTGCCAGCAGTTTAGGGACAGGGACCAACACTGAAGCTTTCTTT	CASSLGTGTNTEAFF
TRBV6-5	-	-	TRBJ1-2	TGTGCCAGCAGTTACTCAAGGAGCGAATATGGCTACACCTTC	CASSYSRSEYGYTF
TRBV4-1	TRBD1	-	TRBJ2-2	TGCGCCAGCAGCCGCATCCCGGGACAGGGCGTCGGGGAGCTGTTTTTT	CASSRIPGQGVGELFF
TRBV11-3	-	-	TRBJ2-1	TGTGCCAGCAGCTTCGATCAGCGGTCCTACAATGAGCAGTTCTTC	CASSFDQRSYNEQFF
TRBV30	TRBD2	-	TRBJ2-7	TGTGCCTGGAGGAGACTAGCGGTATCCTACGAGCAGTACTTC	CAWRRLAVSYEQYF
TRBV28	TRBD1	-	TRBJ2-5	TGTGCCAGCAGTTCAACAGGGGGACCGGAGACCCAGTACTTC	CASSSTGGPETQYF
TRBV28	TRBD1	once	TRBJ1-2	TGTGCCAGCAGGCCGACAGGGACGGGCGGCTACACCTTC	CASRPTGTGGYTF
TRBV6-5	-	few	TRBJ2-4	TGTGCCAGCAGTTACTCGGCAGAAGCCAAAAACATTCAGTACTTC	CASSYSAEAKNIQYF
TRBV5-6	-	-	TRBJ1-1	TGTGCCAGCAGCTTGAGGACAGCTACCATGAACACTGAAGCTTTCTTT	CASSLRTATMNTEAFF
TRBV28	-	-	TRBJ2-1	TGTGCCAGCAGTTTAGTACGCAGGGACAATGAGCAGTTCTTC	CASSLVRRDNEQFF
TRBV27	-	-	TRBJ2-1	TGTGCCAGCAGTTTAGCGGGTGGCAATGAGCAGTTCTTC	CASSLAGGNEQFF
TRBV2	TRBD1	-	TRBJ1-1	TGTGCCAGCACCCCCTGGGGGACAGGGGCGTTGAACACTGAAGCTTTCTTT	CASTPWGTGALNTEAFF
TRBV13	TRBD2	-	TRBJ2-7	TGTGCCAGCAGCTACGAGGGAGGTAGCGGGAGTGGGGGGCAGTACTTC	CASSYEGGSGSGGQYF
TRBV4-1	-	-	TRBJ1-1	TGCGCCAGCAGCCACTCCACAGGGTGGGTAGCTTTCTTT	CASSHSTGWVAFF
TRBV15	-	-	TRBJ2-1	TGTGCCACCAGCAGAGGGGATGAGGGCTCCACTGAGCAGTTCTTC	CATSRGDEGSTEQFF
TRBV7-2	-	-	TRBJ1-1	TGTGCCAGCAGCTCCTACACTGAAGCTTTCTTT	CASSSYTEAFF
TRBV4-3	TRBD1	-	TRBJ1-1	TGCGCCAGCAGCCAAGCGACAGGGGAGGGCACTGAAGCTTTCTTT	CASSQATGEGTEAFF
TRBV29-1	-	once	TRBJ1-2	TGCAGCGTCGTGCCGGGTCTTAACTATGGCTACACCTTC	CSVVPGLNYGYTF
TRBV6-6	-	-	TRBJ1-1	TGTGCCAGCAGCAGGGGCAGCTTGAACACTGAAGCTTTCTTT	CASSRGSLNTEAFF
TRBV27	-	-	TRBJ1-5	TGTGCCAGCAGTTTAAGAGGCAGCAATCAGCCCCAGCATTTT	CASSLRGSNQPQHF
TRBV19	TRBD2	-	TRBJ2-2	TGTGCCAGTACCATAGCGGGAGCACCCCCCGGGGAGCTGTTTTTT	CASTIAGAPPGELFF
TRBV19	-	few	TRBJ1-1	TGTGCCAGTAGTAGGCGTGCGGGCGTTGGCACTGAAGCTTTCTTT	CASSRRAGVGTEAFF
TRBV6-5	-	-	TRBJ1-5	TGTGCCAGCAGTTATCTCCAGGGACAGCCCCAGCATTTT	CASSYLQGQPQHF
TRBV25-1	TRBD1	-	TRBJ1-1	TGTGCCAGCAGGGGACAGGGGGAAGGCACTGAAGCTTTCTTT	CASRGQGEGTEAFF
TRBV7-9	TRBD1	few	TRBJ2-7	TGTGCCAGCAGCTTAGTAACAGGGGGGCGCGAGCAGTACTTC	CASSLVTGGREQYF
TRBV28	TRBD2	few	TRBJ2-7	TGTGCCAGCAGCGAGGGACTAGCACCGTACGAGCAGTACTTC	CASSEGLAPYEQYF
TRBV5-1	TRBD1	-	TRBJ1-1	TGCGCCAGCAGCGGCGGGACAGCGGACAACACTGAAGCTTTCTTT	CASSGGTADNTEAFF
TRBV7-9	-	-	TRBJ2-7	TGTGCCAGCAGCCCTCCGGGACATTACGAGCAGTACTTC	CASSPPGHYEQYF
TRBV7-9	-	-	TRBJ1-4	TGTGCCAGCGGCCTGTCGGGTCATGAAAAACTGTTTTTT	CASGLSGHEKLFF
TRBV4-2	-	-	TRBJ2-3	TGTGCCAGCAGCCAAGATCTAACAGATACGCAGTATTTT	CASSQDLTDTQYF
TRBV20-1	TRBD1	once	TRBJ1-1	TGCAGTGCCATCGACAGGGCTGAAGCTTTCTTT	CSAIDRAEAFF
TRBV10-3	-	-	TRBJ1-5	TGTGCCACCGGCGGAGGGGACAATCAGCCCCAGCATTTT	CATGGGDNQPQHF
TRBV5-1	TRBD1	-	TRBJ2-7	TGCGCCAGCAGCTTTACCGGACAGGGGGCGGGTGAGCAGTACTTC	CASSFTGQGAGEQYF
TRBV28	-	-	TRBJ1-5	TGTGCCAGCAGTTTAAGGGGAGGGGCCAACAATCAGCCCCAGCATTTT	CASSLRGGANNQPQHF
TRBV4-1	TRBD1	-	TRBJ2-7	TGCGCCAGCAGCTGGGACAGGGTTGGGGAGCAGTACTTC	CASSWDRVGEQYF
TRBV4-2	TRBD1	few	TRBJ2-7	TGTGCCAGCAGCCACGACACAGGGGTTGAGCAGTACTTC	CASSHDTGVEQYF
TRBV14	TRBD1	-	TRBJ2-7	TGTGCCAGCAGCCTCCGGGACAGGGGAAACTACGAGCAGTACTTC	CASSLRDRGNYEQYF
TRBV19	-	-	TRBJ1-1	TGTGCCAGTAGTCTCGGAGGGTTAATGAACACTGAAGCTTTCTTT	CASSLGGLMNTEAFF
TRBV5-1	TRBD1	-	TRBJ2-7	TGCGCCAGCAGTCTGGGACAGGGTCCCTACGAGCAGTACTTC	CASSLGQGPYEQYF
TRBV29-1	-	-	TRBJ1-2	TGCAGCGTTGAATTAGGAGGGTGGGTTGGCTACACCTTC	CSVELGGWVGYTF
TRBV2	-	few	TRBJ1-5	TGTGCCAGCAGCCGCGGAGGGGTGGGCAATCAGCCCCAGCATTTT	CASSRGGVGNQPQHF